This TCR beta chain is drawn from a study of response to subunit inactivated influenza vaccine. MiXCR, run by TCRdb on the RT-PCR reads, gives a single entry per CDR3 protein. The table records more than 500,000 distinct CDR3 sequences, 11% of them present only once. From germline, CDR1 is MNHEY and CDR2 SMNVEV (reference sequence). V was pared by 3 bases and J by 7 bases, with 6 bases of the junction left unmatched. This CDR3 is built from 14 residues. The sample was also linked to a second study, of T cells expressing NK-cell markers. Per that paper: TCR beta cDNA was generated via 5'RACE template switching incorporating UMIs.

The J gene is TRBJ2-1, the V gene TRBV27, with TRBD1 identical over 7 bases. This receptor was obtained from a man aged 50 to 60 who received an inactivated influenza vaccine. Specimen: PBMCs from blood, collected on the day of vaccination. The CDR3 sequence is CASSFGQAANEQFF. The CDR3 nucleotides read TGTGCCAGCAGTTTTGGACAGGCGGCTAATGAGCAGTTCTTC.